This is a list of T cell receptor beta chains from one sample in a study of T cells after yellow fever vaccination. TCRdb independently ran MiXCR on the 5' RACE reads; one entry per CDR3 protein. The sample has approximately 110,000 distinct CDR3 sequences, 6.5% to 8% seen once; the top ten hold 2.5%. Sequenced material: CD4+ T cells sorted from PBMCs, taken more than 8 days after the first yellow fever vaccination. All receptors come from a man between 18 and 35 years old who received the YFV17D yellow fever vaccine. Each CDR3 is given without its conserved first and last residue. A D gene is named only where the DNA matches it firmly.

V: TRBV30; D: NA; J: TRBJ2-6; CDR3: AWSASHFSGANVLT
V: TRBV11-1; D: TRBD2; J: TRBJ2-1; CDR3: ASSLVASGGPRTQF
V: TRBV6-6; D: NA; J: TRBJ2-5; CDR3: ASSYSPGTQY
V: TRBV7-3; D: TRBD1; J: TRBJ2-3; CDR3: ASSPDRGTDTQY
V: TRBV7-2; D: NA; J: TRBJ2-2; CDR3: ASSLGGGTTGELF
V: TRBV7-2; D: TRBD1; J: TRBJ2-1; CDR3: ASSLIYRGIGNEQF
V: TRBV6-2/TRBV6-3; D: NA; J: TRBJ2-5; CDR3: ASSSQGFSQY
V: TRBV11-2; D: TRBD1; J: TRBJ2-1; CDR3: ASSLVIGTGWNEQF
V: TRBV2; D: NA; J: TRBJ2-3; CDR3: ASSDDRRVTDTQY
V: TRBV3-1; D: NA; J: TRBJ2-1; CDR3: ASSKQIFSSFYNEQF
V: TRBV12-3/TRBV12-4; D: NA; J: TRBJ1-5; CDR3: ASSFTGHQPQH
V: TRBV5-4; D: NA; J: TRBJ1-2; CDR3: ASSLGGMSSIYT
V: TRBV7-3; D: NA; J: TRBJ1-2; CDR3: ASSPEPGPTNYGYT
V: TRBV11-2; D: NA; J: TRBJ2-7; CDR3: ASSADGKYEQY
V: TRBV20-1; D: TRBD1; J: TRBJ1-2; CDR3: SAIPRQGHGYT
V: TRBV4-1; D: NA; J: TRBJ1-2; CDR3: ASSQDLGGSNGYT
V: TRBV7-6; D: NA; J: TRBJ1-4; CDR3: AAGTATNEKLF
V: TRBV20-1; D: NA; J: TRBJ2-6; CDR3: SAIGTTNVLT